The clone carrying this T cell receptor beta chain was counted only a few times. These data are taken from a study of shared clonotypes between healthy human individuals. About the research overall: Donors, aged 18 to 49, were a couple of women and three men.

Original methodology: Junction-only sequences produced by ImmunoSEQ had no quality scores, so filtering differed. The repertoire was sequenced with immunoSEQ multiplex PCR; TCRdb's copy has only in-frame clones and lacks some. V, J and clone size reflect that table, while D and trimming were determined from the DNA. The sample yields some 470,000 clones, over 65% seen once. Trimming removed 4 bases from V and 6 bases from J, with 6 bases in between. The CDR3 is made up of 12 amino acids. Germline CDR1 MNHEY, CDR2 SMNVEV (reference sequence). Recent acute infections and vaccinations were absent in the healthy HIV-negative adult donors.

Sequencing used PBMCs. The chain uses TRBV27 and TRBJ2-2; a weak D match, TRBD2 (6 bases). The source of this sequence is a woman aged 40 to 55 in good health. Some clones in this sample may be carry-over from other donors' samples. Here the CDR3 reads CASSSSAGELFF. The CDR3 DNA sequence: TGTGCCAGCAGTTCTAGCGCCGGGGAGCTGTTTTTT.